The 7 T cell receptor beta chains reported below all come from one sample, sequenced in a study of T-cell memory formation after mild COVID-19 (dated by TCRdb to the early 2020s). The method was 5' RACE. Sequencing was carried out with an Illumina NovaSeq 6000. The raw public data were reprocessed by TCRdb itself: fastp quality trimming at Q25, MiXCR clonotype calling, in-frame beta chains only. All rows with the same CDR3 protein become a single entry with the most common DNA and genes. For this sample there are over 350,000 distinct CDR3 sequences; about 24% appear just once. 8.8% of the sample is taken by the ten largest. The source material was PBMCs or a T cell subset sorted from them (not recorded which). All receptors derive from an adult woman who had mild COVID-19 (a few samples of this study predate the infection). The sample titles of this study are shuffled in the database, so cell type and time point are left out; the donor was told from shared clones.

A few counts support this clonotype. The rearrangement uses TRBV27 and TRBJ1-2; 7 positions match TRBD1. Germline-derived CDR1 and CDR2 are MNHEY and SMNVEV (reference sequence). The CDR3 contains 16 residues. V lost 5 bases, J lost 0 bases, and 9 bases stayed unmatched. The CDR3 region is CASSKQGSTTNYGYTF. In DNA, the CDR3 is TGTGCCAGCAGTAAACAGGGGAGCACAACTAACTATGGCTACACCTTC.

The rearrangement uses TRBV5-1 and TRBJ1-5; D perhaps matches TRBD1 (6 bases). V was clipped by 0 bases and J by 6 bases, with 10 bases between them. The CDR3 has 14 residues. Germline V CDR1 and CDR2: SGHRS, YFSETQ. The CDR3 reads CASSLEQGAQPQHF. As DNA, the CDR3 is TGCGCCAGCAGCTTGGAACAGGGAGCTCAGCCCCAGCATTTT.

The CDR3 protein is CASSQRPGQYNEQFF. Written as DNA, the CDR3 is TGCGCCAGCAGCCAACGACCGGGACAGTACAATGAGCAGTTCTTC. This chain uses TRBV4-3 with TRBJ2-1, with 7 positions matching TRBD1. Germline CDR1 reads LGHNA; CDR2 reads YSLEER. V was pared by 2 bases and J by 4 bases, with 5 bases of the junction left unmatched. The CDR3 spans 15 residues.

The rearrangement links TRBV12-3 or TRBV12-4 to TRBJ1-5, with D possibly matching TRBD1 (6 bases). Between the trimmed V and J ends, which lost 6 bases and 2 bases, there was a span of 14 bases. The CDR3 covers 15 residues. The CDR3 nucleotides read TGTGCCAGCAGCGATACAGGGTTAGGCAATCAGCCCCAGCATTTT. This codes for CASSDTGLGNQPQHF.

There are a few counts of this clonotype. The V gene is TRBV29-1, the J gene TRBJ2-7; D possibly corresponds to TRBD1 (6 bases). Germline V lookup: CDR1 SQVTM, CDR2 ANQGSEA. Deletions cut 6 bases from V and 9 bases from J, with 12 bases between. The CDR3 consists of 10 residues. CDR3 sequence (DNA): TGCAGCGTCCTACAGGGTCGGCAGTACTTC. It is translated as CSVLQGRQYF.

At least ten counts were recorded for this clonotype. V and J are TRBV13 and TRBJ2-7; TRBD1 matches at 11 bases. Germline lookup yields CDR1 PRHDT and CDR2 FYEKMQ (reference sequence). CDR3 length equals 19 residues. The junction had 18 bases not matched to a gene; V was cut back by 5 bases and J by 3 bases. In nucleotides, the CDR3 is TGTGCCAGCAGCCCCAGTAGGACAGGGGGCTTATCGAAAAGCTACGAGCAGTACTTC. Its translation: CASSPSRTGGLSKSYEQYF.

This clonotype was counted between two and nine times. This chain uses TRBV12-3 or TRBV12-4 with TRBJ2-2; TRBD2 aligns across 7 bases. The CDR3 contains 17 residues. V shed 9 bases, J shed 0 bases, and the junction held 13 bases outside the gene matches. The CDR3 region is CASAGSGDLTNTGELFF. The CDR3, as DNA: TGTGCCAGTGCCGGAAGCGGGGACCTTACGAACACCGGGGAGCTGTTTTTT.